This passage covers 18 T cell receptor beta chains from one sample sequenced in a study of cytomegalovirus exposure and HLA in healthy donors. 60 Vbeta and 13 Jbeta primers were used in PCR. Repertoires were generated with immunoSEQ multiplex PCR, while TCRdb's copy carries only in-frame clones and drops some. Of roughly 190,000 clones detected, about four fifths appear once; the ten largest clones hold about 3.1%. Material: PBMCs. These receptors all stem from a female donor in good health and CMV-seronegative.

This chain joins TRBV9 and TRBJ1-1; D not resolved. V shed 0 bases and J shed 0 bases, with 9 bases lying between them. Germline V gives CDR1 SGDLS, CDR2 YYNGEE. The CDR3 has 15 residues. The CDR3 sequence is CASSVGTPMNTEAFF. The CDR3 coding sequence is TGTGCCAGCAGCGTAGGAACTCCCATGAACACTGAAGCTTTCTTT.

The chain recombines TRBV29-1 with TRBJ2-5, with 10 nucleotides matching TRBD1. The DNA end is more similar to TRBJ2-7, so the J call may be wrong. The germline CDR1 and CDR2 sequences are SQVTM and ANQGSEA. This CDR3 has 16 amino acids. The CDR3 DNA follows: TGCAGCGTTGAAGAAGACCGGGACAGGGGCCCCTACGAGCAGTACTTC. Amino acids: CSVEEDRDRGPYEQYF.

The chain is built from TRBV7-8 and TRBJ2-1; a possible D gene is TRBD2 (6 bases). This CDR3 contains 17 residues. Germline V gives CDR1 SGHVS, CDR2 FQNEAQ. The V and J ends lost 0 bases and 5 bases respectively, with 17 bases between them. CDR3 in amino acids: CASSLALGRGFNNEQFF. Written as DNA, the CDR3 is TGTGCCAGCAGCTTAGCGCTCGGGCGGGGCTTTAACAATGAGCAGTTCTTC.

This CDR3 is CSARALKGYTF. DNA of the CDR3: TGCAGTGCTAGGGCTCTCAAGGGCTACACCTTC. The V call is TRBV20-1, the J call TRBJ1-2; D gene unclear. This CDR3 has 11 amino acids. The V end lost 3 bases, the J end lost 8 bases, and 10 bases lay between the germline ends. Germline V CDR1 and CDR2: DFQATT, SNEGSKA (reference sequence).

The CDR3 protein is CASSIGSGNSNQPQHF. The CDR3 nucleotides are TGTGCCAGCAGTATCGGGTCAGGGAATAGCAATCAGCCCCAGCATTTT. The chain links TRBV2 to TRBJ1-5; D is possibly TRBD1 (5 bases). The V and J ends lost 5 bases and 0 bases respectively, with 14 bases between them. CDR1 is SNHLY and CDR2 is FYNNEI in the germline V gene. This CDR3 has 16 amino acids.

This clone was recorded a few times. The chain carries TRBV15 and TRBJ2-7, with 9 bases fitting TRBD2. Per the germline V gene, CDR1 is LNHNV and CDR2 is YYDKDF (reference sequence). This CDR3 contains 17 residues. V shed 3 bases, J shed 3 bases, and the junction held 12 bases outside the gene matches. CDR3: CATSSTEFSGSVYEQYF. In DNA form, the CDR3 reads TGTGCCACCAGCAGCACAGAGTTTAGCGGGAGTGTCTACGAGCAGTACTTC. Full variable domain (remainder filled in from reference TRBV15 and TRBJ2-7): DAMVIQNPRYQVTQFGKPVTLSCSQTLNHNVMYWYQQKSSQAPKLLFHYYDKDFNNEADTPDNFQSRRPNTSFCFLDIRSPGLGDTAMYLCATSSTEFSGSVYEQYFGPGTRLTVT.

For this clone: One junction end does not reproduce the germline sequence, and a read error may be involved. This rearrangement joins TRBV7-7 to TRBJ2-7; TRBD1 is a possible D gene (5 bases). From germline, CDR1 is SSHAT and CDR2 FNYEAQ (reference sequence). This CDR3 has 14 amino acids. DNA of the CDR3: TGTGCTAGCAGCCCCGACGCAGGGTTTCGCGAGCAGTACTTC. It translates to CASSPDAGFREQYF.

CDR3 DNA: TGCGCCAGCAAAGAAGCACTAGCGGGGCAAGAGCAGTTCTTC. This encodes CASKEALAGQEQFF. This rearrangement joins TRBV5-1 to TRBJ2-1; TRBD2 aligns across 10 bases. The V segment lost 6 bases and the J segment 10 bases; nucleotides outside the gene matches: 10. Germline V gene data show CDR1 as SGHRS and CDR2 as YFSETQ. The CDR3 totals 14 residues.

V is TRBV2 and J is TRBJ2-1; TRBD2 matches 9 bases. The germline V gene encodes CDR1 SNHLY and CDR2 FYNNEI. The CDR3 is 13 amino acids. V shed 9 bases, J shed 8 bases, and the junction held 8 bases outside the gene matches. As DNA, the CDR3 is TGTGCCAGTTACTTAGCGGGAGTTTATGAGCAGTTCTTC. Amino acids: CASYLAGVYEQFF.

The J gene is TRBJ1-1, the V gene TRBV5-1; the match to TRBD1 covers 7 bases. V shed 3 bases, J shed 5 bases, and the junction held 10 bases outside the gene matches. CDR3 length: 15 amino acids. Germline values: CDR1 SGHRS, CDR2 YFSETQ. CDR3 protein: CASSYAGQVGTEAFF. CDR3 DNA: TGCGCCAGCAGCTACGCCGGACAGGTTGGGACTGAAGCTTTCTTT.

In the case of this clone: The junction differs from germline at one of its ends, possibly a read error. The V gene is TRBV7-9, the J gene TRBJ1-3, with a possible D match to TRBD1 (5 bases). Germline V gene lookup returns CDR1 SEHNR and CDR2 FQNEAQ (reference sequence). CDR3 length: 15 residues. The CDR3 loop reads CSSSRTGFSGNTIYF. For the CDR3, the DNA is TGTTCCAGCAGCAGAACAGGCTTCTCTGGAAACACCATATATTTT.

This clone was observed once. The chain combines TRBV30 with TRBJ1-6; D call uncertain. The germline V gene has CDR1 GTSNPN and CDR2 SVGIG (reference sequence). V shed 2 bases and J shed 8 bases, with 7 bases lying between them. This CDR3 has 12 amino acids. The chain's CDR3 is CAWSFGDSPLHF. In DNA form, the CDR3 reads TGTGCCTGGAGTTTCGGGGATTCACCCCTCCACTTT. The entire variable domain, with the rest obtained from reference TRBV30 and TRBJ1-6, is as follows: SQTIHQWPATLVQPVGSPLSLECTVEGTSNPNLYWYRQAAGRGLQLLFYSVGIGQISSEVPQNLSASRPQDRQFILSSKKLLLSDSGFYLCAWSFGDSPLHFGNGTRLTVT.

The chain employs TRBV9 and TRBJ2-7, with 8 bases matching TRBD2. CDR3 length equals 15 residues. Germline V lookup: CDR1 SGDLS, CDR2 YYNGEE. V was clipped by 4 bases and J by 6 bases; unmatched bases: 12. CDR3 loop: CASSLFPGLEGEQYF. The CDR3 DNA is TGTGCCAGCAGCCTTTTTCCGGGACTAGAAGGCGAGCAGTACTTC.

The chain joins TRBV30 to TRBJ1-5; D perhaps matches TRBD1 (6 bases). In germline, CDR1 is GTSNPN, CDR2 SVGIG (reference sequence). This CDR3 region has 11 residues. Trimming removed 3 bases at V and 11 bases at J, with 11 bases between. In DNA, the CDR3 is TGTGCCTGGAGCCAAGGGGGGGCCCAGCATTTT. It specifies CAWSQGGAQHF.

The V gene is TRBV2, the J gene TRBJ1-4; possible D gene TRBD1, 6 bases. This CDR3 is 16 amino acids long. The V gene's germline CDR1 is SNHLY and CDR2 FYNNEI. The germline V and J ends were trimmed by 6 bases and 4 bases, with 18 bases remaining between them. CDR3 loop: CASSTALGTNNEKLFF. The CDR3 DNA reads TGTGCCAGCAGCACGGCTCTTGGGACAAATAATGAAAAACTGTTTTTT.

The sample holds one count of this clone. The CDR3 nucleotides are TGTGCCAGCAGCCCCGGACTAGCGGGAGTCCCCTACGAGCAGTACTTC. Its translation is CASSPGLAGVPYEQYF. The V call is TRBV7-8, the J call TRBJ2-7; TRBD2 aligns across 13 bases. Germline-derived CDR1 and CDR2 are SGHVS and FQNEAQ. V gave up 5 bases and J gave up 2 bases; unmatched junction bases: 6. The CDR3 spans 16 residues.

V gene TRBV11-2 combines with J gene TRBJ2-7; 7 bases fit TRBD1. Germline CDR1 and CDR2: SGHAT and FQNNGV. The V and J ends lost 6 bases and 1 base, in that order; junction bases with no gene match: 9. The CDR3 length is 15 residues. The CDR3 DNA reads TGTGCCAGCAGTCCAGACAGGGCCTTATCCTACGAGCAGTACTTC. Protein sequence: CASSPDRALSYEQYF.

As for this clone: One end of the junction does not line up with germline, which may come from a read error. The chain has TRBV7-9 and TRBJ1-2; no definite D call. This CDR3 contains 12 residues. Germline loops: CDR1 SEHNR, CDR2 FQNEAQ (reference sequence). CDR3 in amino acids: CSSSSGEYGYTF. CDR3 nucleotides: TGTTCCAGCAGCTCCGGGGAGTATGGCTACACCTTC.